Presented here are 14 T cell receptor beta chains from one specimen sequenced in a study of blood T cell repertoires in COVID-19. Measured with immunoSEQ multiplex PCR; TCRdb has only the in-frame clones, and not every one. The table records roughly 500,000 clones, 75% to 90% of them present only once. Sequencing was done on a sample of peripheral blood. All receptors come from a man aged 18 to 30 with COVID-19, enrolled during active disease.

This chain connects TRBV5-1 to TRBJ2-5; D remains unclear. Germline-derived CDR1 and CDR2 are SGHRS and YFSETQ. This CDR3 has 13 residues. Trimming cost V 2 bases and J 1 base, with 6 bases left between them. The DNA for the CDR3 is TGCGCCAGCAGCTTACAGCCCCAAGAGACCCAGTACTTC. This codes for CASSLQPQETQYF.

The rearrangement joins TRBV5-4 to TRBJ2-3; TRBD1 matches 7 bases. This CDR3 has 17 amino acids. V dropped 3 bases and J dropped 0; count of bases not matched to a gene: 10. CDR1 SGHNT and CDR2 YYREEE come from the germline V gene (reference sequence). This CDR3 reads CASSSLPSGQSTDTQYF. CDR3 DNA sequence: TGTGCCAGCAGCTCGCTACCGTCGGGACAGAGCACAGATACGCAGTATTTT.

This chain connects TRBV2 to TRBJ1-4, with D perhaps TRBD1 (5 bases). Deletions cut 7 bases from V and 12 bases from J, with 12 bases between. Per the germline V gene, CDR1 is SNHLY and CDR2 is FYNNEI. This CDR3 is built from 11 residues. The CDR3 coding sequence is TGTGCCAGCATAGACAGCAGGGAACTGTTTTTT. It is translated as CASIDSRELFF.

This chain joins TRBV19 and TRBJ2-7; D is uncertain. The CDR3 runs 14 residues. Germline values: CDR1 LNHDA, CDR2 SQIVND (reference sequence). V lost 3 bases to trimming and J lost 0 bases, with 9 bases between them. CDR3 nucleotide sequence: TGTGCCAGTAGTATCTCGACGGGCTCCTACGAGCAGTACTTC. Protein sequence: CASSISTGSYEQYF.

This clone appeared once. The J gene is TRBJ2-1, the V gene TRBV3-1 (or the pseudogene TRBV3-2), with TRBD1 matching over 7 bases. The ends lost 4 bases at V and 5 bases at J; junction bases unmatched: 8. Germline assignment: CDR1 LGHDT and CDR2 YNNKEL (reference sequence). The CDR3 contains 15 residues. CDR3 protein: CASSLLRQGDNEQFF. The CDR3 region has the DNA TGTGCCAGCAGCCTATTGCGACAGGGTGACAATGAGCAGTTCTTC.

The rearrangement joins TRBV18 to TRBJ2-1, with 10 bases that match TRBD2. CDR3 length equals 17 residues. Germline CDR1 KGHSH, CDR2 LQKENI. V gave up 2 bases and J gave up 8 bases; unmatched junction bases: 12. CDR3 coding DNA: TGTGCCAGCTCACCAGTACCTAGCGGGAGCATCGACGATGAGCAGTTCTTC. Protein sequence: CASSPVPSGSIDDEQFF. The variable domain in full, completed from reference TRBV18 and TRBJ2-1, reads NAGVMQNPRHLVRRRGQEARLRCSPMKGHSHVYWYRQLPEEGLKFMVYLQKENIIDESGMPKERFSAEFPKEGPSILRIQQVVRGDSAAYFCASSPVPSGSIDDEQFFGPGTRLTVL.

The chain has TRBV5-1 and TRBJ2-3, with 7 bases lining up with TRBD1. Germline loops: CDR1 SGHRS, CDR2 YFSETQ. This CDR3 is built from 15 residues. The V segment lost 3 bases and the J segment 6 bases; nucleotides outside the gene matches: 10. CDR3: CASSWADRDADTQYF. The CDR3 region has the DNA TGCGCCAGCAGCTGGGCCGACAGGGATGCGGATACGCAGTATTTT. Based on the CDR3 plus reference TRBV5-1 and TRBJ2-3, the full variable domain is KAGVTQTPRYLIKTRGQQVTLSCSPISGHRSVSWYQQTPGQGLQFLFEYFSETQRNKGNFPGRFSGRQFSNSRSEMNVSTLELGDSALYLCASSWADRDADTQYFGPGTRLTVL.

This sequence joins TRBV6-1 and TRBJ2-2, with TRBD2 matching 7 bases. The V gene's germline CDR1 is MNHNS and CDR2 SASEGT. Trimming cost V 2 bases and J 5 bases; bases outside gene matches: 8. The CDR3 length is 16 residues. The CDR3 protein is CASSESSGGWTGELFF. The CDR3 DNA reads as TGTGCCAGCAGTGAATCCTCGGGGGGATGGACCGGGGAGCTGTTTTTT.

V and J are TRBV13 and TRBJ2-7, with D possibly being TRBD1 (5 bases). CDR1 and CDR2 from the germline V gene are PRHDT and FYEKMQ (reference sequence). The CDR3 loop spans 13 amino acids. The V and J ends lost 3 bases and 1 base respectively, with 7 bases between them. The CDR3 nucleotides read TGTGCCAGCAGCTTCACAGGATCCTACGAGCAGTACTTC. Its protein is CASSFTGSYEQYF.

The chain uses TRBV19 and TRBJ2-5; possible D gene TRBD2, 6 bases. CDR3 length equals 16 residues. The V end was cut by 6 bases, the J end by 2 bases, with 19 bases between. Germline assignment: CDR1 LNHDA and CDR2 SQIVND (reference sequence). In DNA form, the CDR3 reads TGTGCCAGTAGCCCCCTCAGAGGAGGGGCACAAGAGACCCAGTACTTC. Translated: CASSPLRGGAQETQYF.

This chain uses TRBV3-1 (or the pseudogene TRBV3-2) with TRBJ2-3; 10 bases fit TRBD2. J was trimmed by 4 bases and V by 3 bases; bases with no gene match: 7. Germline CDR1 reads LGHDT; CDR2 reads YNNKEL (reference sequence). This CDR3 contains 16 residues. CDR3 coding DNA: TGTGCCAGCAGCCAGAGCCTAGCGGGAGCCCCAGATACGCAGTATTTT. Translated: CASSQSLAGAPDTQYF.

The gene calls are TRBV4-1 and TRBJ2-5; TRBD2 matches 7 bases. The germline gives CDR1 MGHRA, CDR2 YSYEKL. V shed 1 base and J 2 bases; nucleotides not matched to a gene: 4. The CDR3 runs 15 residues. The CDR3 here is CASSQGGRGQETQYF. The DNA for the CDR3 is TGCGCCAGCAGCCAAGGTGGGAGGGGACAAGAGACCCAGTACTTC.

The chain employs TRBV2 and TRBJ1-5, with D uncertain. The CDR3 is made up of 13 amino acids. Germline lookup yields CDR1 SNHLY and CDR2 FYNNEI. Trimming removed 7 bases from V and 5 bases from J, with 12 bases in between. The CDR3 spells CASNTRQDQPQHF. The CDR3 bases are TGTGCCAGCAATACCAGGCAGGATCAGCCCCAGCATTTT.

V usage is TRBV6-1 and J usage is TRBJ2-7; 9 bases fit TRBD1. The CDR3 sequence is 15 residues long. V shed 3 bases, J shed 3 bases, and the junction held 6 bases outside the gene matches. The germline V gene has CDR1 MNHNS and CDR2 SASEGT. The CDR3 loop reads CASSDRRTGVYEQYF. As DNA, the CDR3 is TGTGCCAGCAGTGATCGAAGGACAGGGGTCTACGAGCAGTACTTC.